A single sample gave rise to the 10 T cell receptor beta chains below, sequenced in a study of T-cell memory formation after mild COVID-19. TCRdb reanalysed the 5' RACE reads using MiXCR and keeps one entry per CDR3 protein. This sample yields fewer than 300,000 distinct CDR3 sequences, of which about a sixth are seen a single time; approximately 22% belongs to the top ten. Sequenced: PBMCs or a T cell subset sorted from them (not recorded which). These receptors were taken from a man in his late teens or twenties who had mild COVID-19 (a few samples of this study predate the infection). Cell type and time point are not known.

The CDR3 region is CASRSDRTNTGELFF. DNA of the CDR3: TGTGCCAGCAGGTCGGACAGGACGAACACCGGGGAGCTGTTTTTT. V is TRBV2 and J is TRBJ2-2; 7 bases are shared with TRBD1. Germline V gives CDR1 SNHLY, CDR2 FYNNEI. The CDR3 extends over 15 amino acids. J lost 0 bases, V lost 6 bases, and 4 bases had no gene match.

This clonotype occurred a few times. The chain links TRBV6-5 to TRBJ2-5, with a weak D call TRBD2 (5 bases). The V gene lost 6 bases and the J gene lost 5 bases, with 13 bases spanning the gap. The germline V gene has CDR1 MNHEY and CDR2 SVGAGI. The CDR3 consists of 13 residues. This CDR3 is CASSSTGSETQYF. The CDR3 DNA reads TGTGCCAGCAGCTCTACTGGGAGTGAGACCCAGTACTTC.

V is TRBV12-3 or TRBV12-4 and J is TRBJ1-2; D is unresolved. The CDR3 loop spans 15 amino acids. Trimming left V 6 bases short and J 2 bases short, with 16 bases between. The CDR3: CASSPIWATNYGYTF. The CDR3 bases are TGTGCCAGCAGCCCCATATGGGCCACCAACTATGGCTACACCTTC.

This chain uses TRBV11-1 with TRBJ1-6; D is unclear. The V gene's germline CDR1 is SGHAT and CDR2 FQDESV (reference sequence). CDR3 length equals 15 residues. The ends were cut back, 4 bases at V and 8 bases at J, with 15 bases in the middle. The CDR3 spells CASSSYDGIYSPLHF. In DNA, the CDR3 is TGTGCCAGCAGCTCCTACGACGGGATCTATTCACCCCTCCACTTT. Full variable domain (rest looked up from reference TRBV11-1 and TRBJ1-6): EAEVAQSPRYKITEKSQAVAFWCDPISGHATLYWYRQILGQGPELLVQFQDESVVDDSQLPKDRFSAERLKGVDSTLKIQPAELGDSAMYLCASSSYDGIYSPLHFGNGTRLTVT.

The CDR3 bases are TGTGCCAGCAGCTCCCAGGGGGATTCGCAGCCCCAGCATTTT. Encoded protein: CASSSQGDSQPQHF. The V gene is TRBV7-2, the J gene TRBJ1-5, with TRBD1 matching 7 bases. Trimming at V came to 4 bases and at J to 7 bases, leaving 7 bases not matched to a gene. CDR3 size: 14 residues. Per germline, CDR1 SGHTA and CDR2 FQGNSA.

The table lists this clonotype with a few counts. This chain joins TRBV15 and TRBJ2-7; 7 positions agree with TRBD1. After removal of 5 bases from V and 3 bases from J, the junction contained 10 bases not matched to a gene. There are 15 residues in the CDR3. In germline, CDR1 is LNHNV, CDR2 YYDKDF (reference sequence). DNA for the CDR3: TGTGCCACCAGCGAGGCCGGGACAGAGGGCTACGAGCAGTACTTC. This codes for CATSEAGTEGYEQYF.

This clonotype was observed a handful of times. The gene calls are TRBV6-5 and TRBJ1-4; unclear D gene. Trimming stripped 4 bases from V and 7 bases from J, with 7 bases between. In germline, CDR1 is MNHEY, CDR2 SVGAGI. The CDR3 is 12 amino acids. The CDR3, as DNA: TGTGCCAGCAGTTCCAACAGTGAAAAACTGTTTTTT. This translates into CASSSNSEKLFF.

This chain uses TRBV7-2 with TRBJ1-3, with D possibly being TRBD1 (6 bases). The CDR3 sequence is 15 residues long. CDR1 and CDR2 (germline): SGHTA, FQGNSA. Trimming shortened V by 5 bases and J by 2 bases, and 13 bases separated the two germline ends. CDR3 amino acids: CASSPGQPTGNTIYF. As DNA, the CDR3 is TGTGCCAGCAGCCCCGGACAGCCTACTGGAAACACCATATATTTT. The full variable domain, with the rest looked up from reference TRBV7-2 and TRBJ1-3, is GAGVSQSPSNKVTEKGKDVELRCDPISGHTALYWYRQSLGQGLEFLIYFQGNSAPDKSGLPSDRFSAERTGGSVSTLTIQRTQQEDSAVYLCASSPGQPTGNTIYFGEGSWLTVV.

This rearrangement joins TRBV7-3 to TRBJ2-2, with a tentative D call TRBD2 (5 bases). Trimming shortened V by 5 bases and J by 5 bases, and 12 bases separated the two germline ends. The germline V gene has CDR1 SGHTA and CDR2 FQGTGA. The CDR3 has 14 residues. The DNA for the CDR3 is TGTGCCAGCAGCACTGGACTCGAGACCGGGGAGCTGTTTTTT. It yields the protein CASSTGLETGELFF.

This clonotype has a handful of counts. The chain links TRBV3-1 to TRBJ1-5; unclear D gene. Germline assignment: CDR1 LGHDT and CDR2 YNNKEL (reference sequence). The CDR3 consists of 14 residues. The V and J ends lost 3 bases and 6 bases respectively, with 12 bases between them. Here the CDR3 reads CASSQDPGVQPQHF. The CDR3 DNA reads TGTGCCAGCAGCCAGGATCCTGGTGTTCAGCCCCAGCATTTT.